A single sample gave rise to the 17 T cell receptor beta chains below, sequenced in a study of cytomegalovirus exposure and HLA in healthy donors. The PCR had 60 Vbeta and 13 Jbeta primers. Assay used: immunoSEQ multiplex PCR; TCRdb lists only in-frame clones, some missing. This sample has approximately 93,000 clones, with about four fifths found just once. The sequenced material came from PBMCs. All receptors derive from a male donor in good health and CMV-seropositive.

The chain recombines TRBV7-2 with TRBJ2-7; no clear D. V was pared by 4 bases and J by 2 bases, with 12 bases between. The CDR3 extends over 14 amino acids. Germline CDR1 and CDR2: SGHTA and FQGNSA. CDR3 coding DNA: TGTGCCAGCAGCTACGGTACAGACGCCTACGAGCAGTACTTC. Translated: CASSYGTDAYEQYF.

The rearrangement joins TRBV4-1 to TRBJ1-6; 7 bases match TRBD1. Germline V lookup: CDR1 MGHRA, CDR2 YSYEKL. V shed 0 bases, J shed 9 bases, and the junction held 5 bases outside the gene matches. This CDR3 is built from 15 residues. DNA for the CDR3: TGCGCCAGCAGCCAAGATAGGGGGCTTGGTTCACCCCTCCACTTT. Translating it yields CASSQDRGLGSPLHF.

The CDR3 DNA reads as TGCGCCAGCAGCTTGACCGGTGTGGGAACAGGGGAAGGCCGGGGCTACACCTTC. It specifies CASSLTGVGTGEGRGYTF. The gene calls are TRBV5-1 and TRBJ1-2, with TRBD1 matching 7 bases. Germline loops: CDR1 SGHRS, CDR2 YFSETQ. The junction had 20 bases not matched to a gene; V was cut back by 1 base and J by 8 bases. This CDR3 spans 18 amino acids. The complete variable domain, with remaining parts taken from reference TRBV5-1 and TRBJ1-2, reads KAGVTQTPRYLIKTRGQQVTLSCSPISGHRSVSWYQQTPGQGLQFLFEYFSETQRNKGNFPGRFSGRQFSNSRSEMNVSTLELGDSALYLCASSLTGVGTGEGRGYTFGSGTRLTVV.

The rearrangement uses TRBV5-1 and TRBJ2-2; D gene unclear. V lost 2 bases and J 4 bases, leaving 9 bases between the germline ends. Germline CDR1 reads SGHRS; CDR2 reads YFSETQ. The CDR3 is 14 residues long. The CDR3 bases are TGCGCCAGCAGCTTCTCCCCGAGCACCGGGGAGCTGTTTTTT. This translates into CASSFSPSTGELFF. Filled out from reference TRBV5-1 and TRBJ2-2, the complete variable domain reads KAGVTQTPRYLIKTRGQQVTLSCSPISGHRSVSWYQQTPGQGLQFLFEYFSETQRNKGNFPGRFSGRQFSNSRSEMNVSTLELGDSALYLCASSFSPSTGELFFGEGSRLTVL.

The chain combines TRBV5-6 with TRBJ1-2; D gene ambiguous. Trimming removed 0 bases at V and 8 bases at J, with 5 bases between. Germline values: CDR1 SGHDT, CDR2 YYEEEE. This CDR3 comprises 11 residues. CDR3 nucleotides: TGTGCCAGCAGCTTGGCGGGGGGCTACACCTTC. Its protein product is CASSLAGGYTF.

The chain uses TRBV18 and TRBJ2-5; 9 bases are a match to TRBD1. Germline V gene sequence: CDR1 KGHSH, CDR2 LQKENI. This CDR3 contains 14 residues. With 4 bases clipped from V and 5 bases from J, the junction kept 5 bases outside the gene matches. This CDR3 is CASSRGQGGETQYF. In nucleotides, the CDR3 is TGTGCCAGCTCACGGGGACAGGGAGGCGAGACCCAGTACTTC. The full variable domain, with the rest looked up from reference TRBV18 and TRBJ2-5, is NAGVMQNPRHLVRRRGQEARLRCSPMKGHSHVYWYRQLPEEGLKFMVYLQKENIIDESGMPKERFSAEFPKEGPSILRIQQVVRGDSAAYFCASSRGQGGETQYFGPGTRLLVL.

The chain carries TRBV6-5 and TRBJ1-6; D not certain. CDR3 length equals 15 residues. The V gene lost 2 bases and the J gene lost 7 bases, with 12 bases spanning the gap. The germline gives CDR1 MNHEY, CDR2 SVGAGI. The CDR3 DNA sequence: TGTGCCAGCAGTTACGGGCCATTAGACAATTCACCCCTCCACTTT. Encoded protein: CASSYGPLDNSPLHF.

The chain carries TRBV5-1 and TRBJ2-6, with 9 bases matching TRBD1. Germline assignment: CDR1 SGHRS and CDR2 YFSETQ. V gave up 0 bases and J gave up 0 bases; unmatched junction bases: 7. This CDR3 comprises 19 residues. CDR3 protein: CASSLGVGTGSSGANVLTF. The CDR3 DNA reads TGCGCCAGCAGCTTGGGGGTGGGGACAGGGAGCTCTGGGGCCAACGTCCTGACTTTC. Full variable domain (missing parts from reference TRBV5-1 and TRBJ2-6): KAGVTQTPRYLIKTRGQQVTLSCSPISGHRSVSWYQQTPGQGLQFLFEYFSETQRNKGNFPGRFSGRQFSNSRSEMNVSTLELGDSALYLCASSLGVGTGSSGANVLTFGAGSRLTVL.

The rearrangement uses TRBV10-3 and TRBJ1-1; unclear D gene. The CDR3 runs to 13 residues. V lost 4 bases and J lost 1, with 7 bases in between. Germline V gene lookup returns CDR1 ENHRY and CDR2 SYGVKD. The CDR3 coding sequence is TGTGCCATCAGTGGGAGGGCGAACACTGAAGCTTTCTTT. Amino acids: CAISGRANTEAFF.

This clone has only one observation. This rearrangement joins TRBV6-5 to TRBJ1-2; D is uncertain. V was pared by 2 bases and J by 4 bases, with 14 bases between. Germline CDR1 is MNHEY and CDR2 is SVGAGI. CDR3 length: 15 amino acids. CDR3 in DNA: TGTGCCAGCAGTTACGGCGGGCCTCGGGGCTATGGCTACACCTTC. It codes for CASSYGGPRGYGYTF.

CDR3 DNA: TGCAGCGTGGAAACCAGGGTGGGCACTGAAGCTTTCTTT. It codes for CSVETRVGTEAFF. J is TRBJ1-1 and V is TRBV29-1; tentative D call: TRBD1 (5 bases). The CDR3 is 13 amino acids. V dropped 6 bases and J dropped 4 bases, with 15 bases sitting between them. From germline, CDR1 is SQVTM and CDR2 ANQGSEA. Full variable domain (missing parts from reference TRBV29-1 and TRBJ1-1): SAVISQKPSRDICQRGTSLTIQCQVDSQVTMMFWYRQQPGQSLTLIATANQGSEATYESGFVIDKFPISRPNLTFSTLTVSNMSPEDSSIYLCSVETRVGTEAFFGQGTRLTVV.

V and J are TRBV18 and TRBJ1-1, with a weak D call TRBD1 (5 bases). This CDR3 is 17 amino acids long. Germline-derived CDR1 and CDR2 are KGHSH and LQKENI. The V end was cut by 3 bases, the J end by 2 bases, with 19 bases between. The CDR3 loop is CASSPSPGWYFNTEAFF. DNA for the CDR3: TGTGCCAGCTCACCCAGCCCAGGGTGGTATTTTAACACTGAAGCTTTCTTT.

This clone was observed a handful of times. The rearrangement links TRBV5-6 to TRBJ1-2, with 8 positions matching TRBD1. V gave up 4 bases and J gave up 4 bases; unmatched junction bases: 6. Germline V CDR1 and CDR2: SGHDT, YYEEEE. This CDR3 region has 14 residues. DNA of the CDR3: TGTGCCAGCAGCCCCCAGGGACAGGCCTATGGCTACACCTTC. Residues: CASSPQGQAYGYTF.

The rearrangement uses TRBV30 and TRBJ2-7; tentative D call: TRBD1 (6 bases). Deletions cut 2 bases from V and 3 bases from J, with 8 bases between. CDR3 length: 12 amino acids. Germline CDR1 GTSNPN, CDR2 SVGIG (reference sequence). CDR3 bases: TGTGCCTGGAGTACAGGGAGCTACGAGCAGTACTTC. Translation gives CAWSTGSYEQYF.

The gene calls are TRBV4-3 and TRBJ1-2, with D possibly matching TRBD1 (6 bases). The CDR3 has 16 amino acids. V lost 5 bases to trimming and J lost 0 bases, with 16 bases between them. Looked up from germline, CDR1 is LGHNA and CDR2 is YSLEER. For the CDR3, the DNA is TGCGCCAGCAGCTACCGCCTAGGGGGACCTAACTATGGCTACACCTTC. The encoded protein is CASSYRLGGPNYGYTF.

The chain employs TRBV25-1 and TRBJ2-7, with 8 bases lining up with TRBD1. V lost 1 base, J lost 4 bases, and 6 bases stayed unmatched. Germline CDR1 and CDR2: MGHDK and SYGVNS. The CDR3 is made up of 15 amino acids. The CDR3: CASSESQDRVYEQYF. CDR3 sequence (DNA): TGTGCCAGCAGTGAATCCCAGGACAGGGTATACGAGCAGTACTTC.

The chain employs TRBV5-5 and TRBJ1-3; D not resolved. The germline V and J ends were trimmed by 0 bases and 2 bases, with 12 bases remaining between them. CDR1 is SGHKS, CDR2 YYEKEE, per germline (reference sequence). The CDR3 has 16 residues. The CDR3 DNA reads TGTGCCAGCAGCTTGGCCTCGACTGCCGCTGGAAACACCATATATTTT. It yields the protein CASSLASTAAGNTIYF.